Each of the 6 T cell receptor beta chains below was sequenced from the same sample in a study of Graves' ophthalmopathy and Graves' hyperthyroidism. TCR beta CDR3 regions were amplified from RNA transcripts. HTBI primers primed a first-round RT-PCR, and a second-round multiplex PCR followed. From the multiplex PCR reads, TCRdb called clonotypes with MiXCR, one entry per CDR3 protein. The top ten clones hold 4% to 5% of a sample with about 590,000 distinct CDR3 sequences, approximately 37% of them seen once. The source material was peripheral blood or thyroid tissue (not recorded which). These receptors came from an adult man with Graves' hyperthyroidism.

The gene calls are TRBV18 and TRBJ1-1, with a tentative D call TRBD1 (5 bases). Trimming left V 3 bases short and J 1 base short, with 15 bases between. CDR1 is KGHSH, CDR2 LQKENI, per germline. There are 16 residues in the CDR3. In nucleotides, the CDR3 is TGTGCCAGCTCACCTAAGGGTGGGGGTAGGAACACTGAAGCTTTCTTT. Translation gives CASSPKGGGRNTEAFF.

In this sample, this clonotype turned up a few times. The chain uses TRBV11-2 and TRBJ1-2; tentative D call: TRBD1 (5 bases). This CDR3 is built from 16 residues. Germline V lookup: CDR1 SGHAT, CDR2 FQNNGV. Trimming stripped 8 bases from V and 3 bases from J, with 22 bases between. The CDR3 loop is CASSPRRRVHDYGYTF. The CDR3 DNA sequence: TGTGCCAGCTCACCACGGCGCAGGGTTCACGACTATGGCTACACCTTC.

This chain uses TRBV2 with TRBJ1-2; TRBD1 agrees at 8 bases. The CDR3 is 13 amino acids. Germline V CDR1 and CDR2: SNHLY, FYNNEI. V was pared by 5 bases and J by 8 bases, with 7 bases of the junction left unmatched. The CDR3 region has the DNA TGTGCCAGCAGTCAGGGGGCTTGGAACGGCTACACCTTC. Protein sequence: CASSQGAWNGYTF.

As to this clonotype: This CDR3 is missing its conserved last phenylalanine or tryptophan, likely due to a read error. It is unclear where the CDR3 begins or ends on the DNA, so no DNA is shown, and the CDR3 is as TCRdb lists it. The rearrangement uses TRBV7-4 and TRBJ1-5. The length of the CDR3 is 8 amino acids, counting both ends. Germline CDR1 is SGHVT and CDR2 is SQSDAQ. The CDR3 loop is CASSPSGV.

The table lists this clonotype with many counts. The chain carries TRBV7-2 and TRBJ1-6; D is unresolved. The CDR3 runs to 18 residues. V lost 0 bases to trimming and J lost 0 bases, with 12 bases between them. In germline, CDR1 is SGHTA, CDR2 FQGNSA. This chain's CDR3 is CASSLALRRSSYNSPLHF. The CDR3 DNA reads as TGTGCCAGCAGCTTAGCGCTTAGGCGGAGCTCCTATAATTCACCCCTCCACTTT.

Comment on this clonotype: An end of the junction differs from the germline gene, which may be a read error. V and J are TRBV15 and TRBJ2-6; 7 positions match TRBD1. Germline CDR1 is LNHNV and CDR2 is YYDKDF (reference sequence). The CDR3 has 13 amino acids. The DNA of the CDR3 is TGTGCCACCAGCAGAGAAGGGGGCGTCACTGAAGCTTTC. It is translated as CATSREGGVTEAF.